The rows below give T cell receptor beta chains drawn from one sample of a study of monozygotic twins with inflammatory bowel disease. No DNA is given; TCRdb re-called the 5' RACE reads and lists each CDR3 protein once. The table lists a few hundred thousand distinct CDR3 sequences, with under 3% in the top ten. What was sequenced was blood. These TCRs come from a human donor with ulcerative colitis or Crohn's disease, or a healthy co-twin of an affected twin (not recorded which). Both conserved end residues are part of each CDR3.

J	V	CDR3
TRBJ2-5	TRBV7-2	CASSGGGETQYF
TRBJ1-3	TRBV20-1	CSARDMTSGNTIYF
TRBJ2-1	TRBV7-3	CASSAGLAGGNEQFF
TRBJ2-5	TRBV20-1	CSADYGGQAQYF
TRBJ2-1	TRBV15	CATSRGPPGGNEQFF
TRBJ1-1	TRBV18	CASSAAPNTEAFF
TRBJ1-5	TRBV7-9	CASSVGTVGPQHF
TRBJ1-6	TRBV10-3	CAISEPGASSVSPLHF
TRBJ1-1	TRBV6-1	CASTEGSKNTEAFF
TRBJ1-5	TRBV20-1	CSARDESGLDNQPQHF
TRBJ2-7	TRBV14	CASTQGVAYEQYF
TRBJ2-2	TRBV5-1	CASSLFGTSGSGITGELFF
TRBJ2-1	TRBV29-1	CSVYRPSHNEQFF
TRBJ1-5	TRBV28	CASSFGPRVVREHF
TRBJ1-1	TRBV5-1	CASSWDGRPNTEAFF
TRBJ1-4	TRBV20-1	CSARRIPGQGARDEKLFF
TRBJ1-2	TRBV28	CASSLYGDGHTF
TRBJ2-3	TRBV2	CASREGGSTDTQYF
TRBJ2-7	TRBV6-5	CASSSRTRQPYEQYF
TRBJ2-1	TRBV4-3	CASSRATSGSGGEQFF
TRBJ2-5	TRBV7-2	CASSLSKGSKQETQYF
TRBJ2-5	TRBV12-3/TRBV12-4	CASSLDRGIQETQYF
TRBJ1-1	TRBV5-1	CASSTIRAANTEAFF
TRBJ2-3	TRBV5-1	CASSSDRGADTQYF
TRBJ2-1	TRBV6-1	CASSRTSGRFYNEQFF
TRBJ1-5	TRBV5-6	CASSLAGGWQPQHF
TRBJ2-7	TRBV7-2	CASSYGLVGYEQYF
TRBJ1-6	TRBV2	CASSEDEGAASSSYNSPLHF
TRBJ2-1	TRBV7-2	CASSQLAGGPRDQFF
TRBJ2-5	TRBV20-1	CSATQAGGPRETQYF
TRBJ2-4	TRBV20-1	CSAMTLAGGVNNIQYF
TRBJ1-1	TRBV5-1	CASSFSRGNTEAFF
TRBJ2-1	TRBV12-3/TRBV12-4	CASNQLEAYNEQFF
TRBJ1-2	TRBV7-2	CASSLREARGYGYTF
TRBJ2-1	TRBV7-3	CASSFERGNEQFF
TRBJ1-1	TRBV5-6	CASSNPGTDDTEAFF
TRBJ1-1	TRBV6-1	CASSDNRQGGTEAFF
TRBJ1-2	TRBV20-1	CSASTGGARGYTF
TRBJ2-7	TRBV7-9	CASSPGQANSYEQYF
TRBJ2-1	TRBV11-2	CASSHWGRTLHNEQFF
TRBJ1-1	TRBV7-9	CASSSWGGNTEAFF
TRBJ2-2	TRBV11-2	CASRGGGTGELFF
TRBJ2-3	TRBV20-1	CSAPRLAGAGADTQYF